The 24 T cell receptor beta chains presented below share a single source sample, sequenced in a study of regulatory T cells in long-lasting Graves disease. Through Arm-PCR of CDR3 regions and iRepertoire HTBI primers, TCR beta libraries were built. TCRdb itself ran the multiplex PCR reads through MiXCR, one entry per CDR3 protein. Among approximately 560,000 distinct CDR3 sequences, 15% to 20% were seen once, and the ten largest hold 9.5% to 15%. The time point was: newly diagnosed GD, antithyroid drugs for less than 3 months. Following extraction of RNA from PBMCs, that RNA was used to make the TCR library. The sample was also linked to a second study, of T cells in Graves' hyperthyroidism and ophthalmopathy.

The starting material was peripheral blood mononuclear cells (PBMCs), obtained at new diagnosis, from a patient treated with antithyroid drugs. These TCRs come from a man aged 18 to 30 with Graves disease.

A note on this clonotype: A read error is possible here, since a much larger clone lies one base away. This rearrangement joins TRBV7-8 to TRBJ1-2; no clear D gene. V dropped 1 base and J dropped 7 bases, with 13 bases sitting between them. CDR1 is SGHVS and CDR2 is FQNEAQ in the germline V gene. This CDR3 spans 14 amino acids. CDR3 coding DNA: TGTGCCAGCAGCTTAGAGGCGGGAAAGGGTGGCTACACCTTC. Protein: CASSLEAGKGGYTF.

This clonotype was recorded many times. The chain carries TRBV6-1 and TRBJ1-1, with TRBD1 as a possible D gene (5 bases). The CDR3 loop spans 14 amino acids. Trimming cost V 3 bases and J 2 bases, with 10 bases left between them. The V gene's germline CDR1 is MNHNS and CDR2 SASEGT. CDR3 loop: CASSDGGGNTEAFF. CDR3 in DNA: TGTGCCAGCAGTGACGGGGGTGGAAACACTGAAGCTTTCTTT.

This clonotype was counted between two and nine times. A junction end diverges from the germline sequence, so it may reflect a read error. The chain joins TRBV19 to TRBJ1-5; D not certain. In germline, CDR1 is LNHDA, CDR2 SQIVND (reference sequence). The CDR3 runs 15 residues. The CDR3 sequence is CASSMGVQSIQPQHF. The CDR3 bases are TGTGCCAGTAGTATGGGCGTTCAAAGCATTCAGCCCCAGCATTTT. The entire variable domain, with the rest obtained from reference TRBV19 and TRBJ1-5, is as follows: DGGITQSPKYLFRKEGQNVTLSCEQNLNHDAMYWYRQDPGQGLRLIYYSQIVNDFQKGDIAEGYSVSREKKESFPLTVTSAQKNPTAFYLCASSMGVQSIQPQHFGDGTRLSIL.

In its sample, this clonotype was seen a few times. The J gene is TRBJ1-3, the V gene TRBV6-1; D is ambiguous. The CDR3 contains 11 residues. Germline CDR1 reads MNHNS; CDR2 reads SASEGT. Trimming left V 8 bases short and J 8 bases short, with 10 bases between. The DNA of the CDR3 is TGTGCCAGCCGAACTCTAGACACCATATATTTT. This codes for CASRTLDTIYF.

This clonotype was found a few times. The rearrangement joins TRBV19 to TRBJ2-7; 10 nucleotides match TRBD1. This CDR3 spans 16 amino acids. V lost 5 bases and J lost 3; bases outside the gene matches: 10. Germline values: CDR1 LNHDA, CDR2 SQIVND (reference sequence). CDR3 loop: CASSLDRGQGIYEQYF. In DNA form, the CDR3 reads TGTGCCAGTAGTCTGGACCGGGGACAGGGGATCTACGAGCAGTACTTC.

This clonotype came up a few times. The chain couples TRBV20-1 to TRBJ1-5; D is undetermined. The V gene lost 0 bases and the J gene lost 1 base, with 13 bases spanning the gap. There are 16 residues in the CDR3. Germline lookup yields CDR1 DFQATT and CDR2 SNEGSKA (reference sequence). CDR3 DNA: TGCAGTGCTAGAGATGCGGCAGAAACAAGCAATCAGCCCCAGCATTTT. Encoded protein: CSARDAAETSNQPQHF.

This clonotype was detected ten times or more. The chain recombines TRBV20-1 with TRBJ1-1; D might be TRBD1 (6 bases). Germline CDR1 DFQATT, CDR2 SNEGSKA (reference sequence). V dropped 3 bases and J dropped 1 base, with 18 bases sitting between them. The CDR3 is made up of 16 amino acids. The CDR3 DNA sequence: TGCAGTGCTAGGGAGCAGGGGACTGTTGCGAACACTGAAGCTTTCTTT. It translates to CSAREQGTVANTEAFF.

This clonotype was seen at least ten times. The V call is TRBV3-1, the J call TRBJ1-2; 8 bases match TRBD1. This CDR3 is built from 13 residues. CDR1 is LGHDT, CDR2 YNNKEL, per germline (reference sequence). Trimming took 4 bases from V and 6 from J; bases not matched to a gene: 4. This chain's CDR3 is CASSRTGGDGYTF. CDR3 bases: TGTGCCAGCAGCCGTACAGGGGGGGATGGCTACACCTTC.

The chain is built from TRBV6-2 or TRBV6-3 and TRBJ2-1, with D unclear. Trimming pared 6 bases from V and 2 bases from J, leaving 14 bases between. The CDR3 consists of 15 residues. Germline V gene sequence: CDR1 MNHEY, CDR2 SVGEGT. The CDR3 nucleotides read TGTGCCAGCAGCCCCGGTAGGCGAGCCTACAATGAGCAGTTCTTC. Residues: CASSPGRRAYNEQFF.

This clonotype was seen ten or more times. The rearrangement uses TRBV6-1 and TRBJ1-5; 8 bases are a match to TRBD1. There are 15 residues in the CDR3. The V gene's germline CDR1 is MNHNS and CDR2 SASEGT. The V segment lost 0 bases and the J segment 5 bases; nucleotides outside the gene matches: 3. CDR3 sequence reads: CASSEARQGYQPQHF. CDR3 nucleotide sequence: TGTGCCAGCAGTGAAGCCCGACAGGGGTATCAGCCCCAGCATTTT.

As DNA, the CDR3 is TGTGCCAGTAGTGATCTAATCGACAGGGCCTCCTACAATGAGCAGTTCTTC. Translated, it gives CASSDLIDRASYNEQFF. V is TRBV19 and J is TRBJ2-1; 7 nucleotides match TRBD1. Germline V gene data show CDR1 as LNHDA and CDR2 as SQIVND (reference sequence). The CDR3 sequence is 17 residues long. V shed 5 bases, J shed 0 bases, and the junction held 10 bases outside the gene matches.

This clonotype was detected ten times or more. The chain combines TRBV20-1 with TRBJ1-1, with 10 bases lining up with TRBD1. The CDR3 covers 13 residues. Germline CDR1 DFQATT, CDR2 SNEGSKA (reference sequence). With V trimmed by 6 bases and J by 10 bases, 11 bases remained unmatched. The CDR3 DNA sequence: TGCAGTGCCACCGGGACAGGGGTTTTTTCAGCTTTCTTT. Its protein product is CSATGTGVFSAFF.

This clonotype appeared a few times. The V call is TRBV2, the J call TRBJ1-2; TRBD1 matches at 8 bases. Trimming at V came to 6 bases and at J to 1 base, leaving 4 bases not matched to a gene. This CDR3 comprises 14 residues. The germline CDR1 and CDR2 sequences are SNHLY and FYNNEI. CDR3 coding DNA: TGTGCCAGCAGGAAGGGACAGGTTAACTATGGCTACACCTTC. It yields the protein CASRKGQVNYGYTF.

This clonotype was detected ten times or more. V gene TRBV28 combines with J gene TRBJ2-1, with no clear D. The CDR3 totals 14 residues. The germline CDR1 and CDR2 sequences are MDHEN and SYDVKM. The V gene lost 7 bases and the J gene lost 8 bases, with 18 bases spanning the gap. The CDR3 loop reads CASTSPPFGDEQFF. CDR3 in DNA: TGTGCCAGCACCTCGCCCCCGTTTGGCGATGAGCAGTTCTTC. The complete variable domain, with remaining parts taken from reference TRBV28 and TRBJ2-1, reads DVKVTQSSRYLVKRTGEKVFLECVQDMDHENMFWYRQDPGLGLRLIYFSYDVKMKEKGDIPEGYSVSREKKERFSLILESASTNQTSMYLCASTSPPFGDEQFFGPGTRLTVL.

The sample holds many counts of this clonotype. The genes are TRBV14 and TRBJ2-1, with 8 bases identical to TRBD2. The CDR3 totals 15 residues. Germline lookup yields CDR1 SGHDN and CDR2 FVKESK. V lost 3 bases and J lost 0; bases outside the gene matches: 1. CDR3 coding DNA: TGTGCCAGCAGCCAGAGCGGGAGCTCCTACAATGAGCAGTTCTTC. It translates to CASSQSGSSYNEQFF.

This clonotype showed up many times. The genes are TRBV5-1 and TRBJ2-7; D unclear. The CDR3 consists of 14 residues. Germline lookup yields CDR1 SGHRS and CDR2 YFSETQ. The germline V and J ends were trimmed by 0 bases and 2 bases, with 9 bases remaining between them. DNA of the CDR3: TGCGCCAGCAGCTTGGCAGACACGACCTACGAGCAGTACTTC. It specifies CASSLADTTYEQYF.

This chain links TRBV20-1 with TRBJ2-1; D is perhaps TRBD2 (6 bases). The CDR3 extends over 14 amino acids. Germline-derived CDR1 and CDR2 are DFQATT and SNEGSKA (reference sequence). Trimming cost V 6 bases and J 5 bases, with 17 bases left between them. This chain's CDR3 is CSAPRAGSHNEQFF. The CDR3 DNA reads as TGCAGTGCCCCACGGGCGGGATCCCACAATGAGCAGTTCTTC.

This clonotype was counted ten times or more. One end of the junction does not line up with germline, which may come from a read error. The J gene is TRBJ1-2, the V gene TRBV7-9; D gene ambiguous. CDR1 SEHNR and CDR2 FQNEAQ come from the germline V gene (reference sequence). The CDR3 contains 13 residues. The CDR3 coding sequence is TGTGCCAGCAGTTTAGTCAGCTCCTATGGCTACACCTTC. It translates to CASSLVSSYGYTF.

A few counts support this clonotype. The rearrangement links TRBV5-1 to TRBJ2-3, with 9 nucleotides matching TRBD1. The CDR3 consists of 17 residues. The germline CDR1 and CDR2 sequences are SGHRS and YFSETQ. V gave up 5 bases and J gave up 5 bases; unmatched junction bases: 15. The chain's CDR3 is CASSLSPGQGRGDTQYF. The CDR3 DNA is TGCGCCAGCAGTTTGAGCCCGGGACAGGGCCGCGGAGATACGCAGTATTTT.

The sample holds many counts of this clonotype. The gene calls are TRBV7-2 and TRBJ1-1; D gene uncertain. The CDR3 loop spans 18 amino acids. The germline V gene encodes CDR1 SGHTA and CDR2 FQGNSA. Deletions cut 1 base from V and 1 base from J, with 19 bases between. The DNA for the CDR3 is TGTGCCAGCAGCTTAGGTGCAGAATCGGCAGCTACGAACACTGAAGCTTTCTTT. Translated, it gives CASSLGAESAATNTEAFF.

This chain joins TRBV6-2 or TRBV6-3 and TRBJ2-7, with TRBD1 matching 10 bases. The CDR3 has 14 residues. Trimming at V came to 7 bases and at J to 6 bases, leaving 9 bases not matched to a gene. Germline V lookup: CDR1 MNHEY, CDR2 SVGEGT. Here the CDR3 reads CASIIDRGQVEQYF. The CDR3 coding sequence is TGTGCCAGCATCATTGACAGGGGGCAAGTCGAGCAGTACTTC.

This rearrangement joins TRBV5-4 to TRBJ2-7; tentative D call: TRBD2 (5 bases). The germline gives CDR1 SGHNT, CDR2 YYREEE (reference sequence). The ends were cut back, 4 bases at V and 7 bases at J, with 12 bases in the middle. The CDR3 has 12 residues. This chain's CDR3 is CASSQYRGEQYF. The DNA of the CDR3 is TGTGCCAGCAGCCAATACCGGGGAGAGCAGTACTTC.

This clonotype has ten or more counts. The chain uses TRBV6-2 or TRBV6-3 and TRBJ2-7; 9 nucleotides match TRBD1. This CDR3 region has 16 residues. CDR1 and CDR2 from the germline V gene are MNHEY and SVGEGT. With V trimmed by 6 bases and J by 5 bases, 14 bases remained unmatched. CDR3 coding DNA: TGTGCCAGCAGGGAAATTGGCGGGACAGGGATGCACGAGCAGTACTTC. It codes for CASREIGGTGMHEQYF.

This clonotype was picked up many times. The chain couples TRBV7-3 to TRBJ2-1; unclear D gene. Germline CDR1 is SGHTA and CDR2 is FQGTGA. This CDR3 has 13 amino acids. V was clipped by 6 bases and J by 9 bases, with 15 bases between them. CDR3 sequence (DNA): TGTGCCAGCAGTTCAGTCAGTTTTGGTGAGCAGTTCTTC. Its protein is CASSSVSFGEQFF.